This is a list of T cell receptor beta chains from one sample in a study of OX40 agonist ivuxolimab in advanced cancers. Clones were sequenced by immunoSEQ multiplex PCR, and TCRdb holds only the in-frame ones, with some missing. The data show tens of thousands of clones, around 93% seen once. The sequencing used CD4+ or CD8+ T cells sorted from blood, collected in a trial of the OX40 agonist ivuxolimab. The receptors originated from an adult with an advanced solid tumor such as melanoma, head and neck, liver or kidney cancer. Both conserved end residues are part of each CDR3.

len: 13; v_gene: TRBV14; j_gene: TRBJ1-2; CDR3aa: CASSRGWRYGYTF
len: 15; v_gene: TRBV7-6; j_gene: TRBJ2-5; CDR3aa: CASSLVARGQETQYF
len: 17; v_gene: TRBV7-9; j_gene: TRBJ2-7; CDR3aa: CASSPTDPLAGGYEQYF
len: 15; v_gene: TRBV4-2; j_gene: TRBJ1-6; CDR3aa: CASSTTGGRDSPLHF
len: 11; v_gene: TRBV28; j_gene: TRBJ2-5; CDR3aa: CASSRQETQYF
len: 11; v_gene: TRBV7-9; j_gene: TRBJ2-5; CDR3aa: CASSFDNTQYF
len: 13; v_gene: TRBV6-5; j_gene: TRBJ1-5; CDR3aa: CASSRDSNQPQHF
len: 16; v_gene: TRBV6-5; j_gene: TRBJ1-3; CDR3aa: CASSYSRTGAGNTIYF
len: 15; v_gene: TRBV5-1; j_gene: TRBJ1-4; CDR3aa: CASSTSVGVEEKLFF
len: 13; v_gene: TRBV10-3; j_gene: TRBJ2-7; CDR3aa: CAIRGQGVDEQYF
len: 13; v_gene: TRBV10-3; j_gene: TRBJ2-1; CDR3aa: CAISPRQNNEQFF
len: 16; v_gene: TRBV9; j_gene: TRBJ1-3; CDR3aa: CASSATGSWAGDTIYF
len: 11; v_gene: TRBV6-1; j_gene: TRBJ1-2; CDR3aa: CASRYRVGYTF
len: 15; v_gene: TRBV6-6; j_gene: TRBJ1-4; CDR3aa: CASSPPDPGNEKLFF
len: 18; v_gene: TRBV9; j_gene: TRBJ2-3; CDR3aa: CASSAPQTTALMRGTQYF
len: 14; v_gene: TRBV18; j_gene: TRBJ1-1; CDR3aa: CASSPPTGVAEAFF
len: 14; v_gene: TRBV5-1; j_gene: TRBJ2-7; CDR3aa: CASSLGGDGDEQYF
len: 17; v_gene: TRBV5-4; j_gene: TRBJ2-3; CDR3aa: CASSLEGPRVGTDTQYF
len: 15; v_gene: TRBV5-1; j_gene: TRBJ2-5; CDR3aa: CASSIGVQTQETQYF
len: 15; v_gene: TRBV16; j_gene: TRBJ2-7; CDR3aa: CASSHGQGSSYEQYF
len: 11; v_gene: TRBV20-1; j_gene: TRBJ1-1; CDR3aa: CSADMNTEAFF
len: 15; v_gene: TRBV10-3; j_gene: TRBJ1-2; CDR3aa: CAISWDRGANYGYTF
len: 14; v_gene: TRBV19; j_gene: TRBJ2-7; CDR3aa: CASSRGLSSYEQYF
len: 16; v_gene: TRBV11-3; j_gene: TRBJ1-3; CDR3aa: CASSPRGTGGGNTIYF
len: 16; v_gene: TRBV13; j_gene: TRBJ1-1; CDR3aa: CASSLGLGRLNTEAFF
len: 14; v_gene: TRBV19; j_gene: TRBJ1-3; CDR3aa: CASSLDRERNTIYF
len: 16; v_gene: TRBV7-6; j_gene: TRBJ1-3; CDR3aa: CASSLSGRASGNTIYF
len: 12; v_gene: TRBV5-5; j_gene: TRBJ2-7; CDR3aa: CASSFHGYEQYF
len: 14; v_gene: TRBV7-9; j_gene: TRBJ1-1; CDR3aa: CASSAQYWDTEAFF
len: 15; v_gene: TRBV13; j_gene: TRBJ1-1; CDR3aa: CASSLAGTGGTEAFF
len: 15; v_gene: TRBV9; j_gene: TRBJ1-5; CDR3aa: CASSERPAGNQPQHF
len: 12; v_gene: TRBV10-3; j_gene: TRBJ1-2; CDR3aa: CAISEGGYGYTF
len: 13; v_gene: TRBV10-2; j_gene: TRBJ1-1; CDR3aa: CASSESFSTEAFF
len: 13; v_gene: TRBV5-1; j_gene: TRBJ2-3; CDR3aa: CASSFGGTDTQYF
len: 15; v_gene: TRBV7-9; j_gene: TRBJ2-7; CDR3aa: CASSPPTSGVYEQYF
len: 13; v_gene: TRBV7-2; j_gene: TRBJ1-5; CDR3aa: CASGQGWNQPQHF
len: 14; v_gene: TRBV6-5; j_gene: TRBJ2-4; CDR3aa: CASSASGTENIQYF
len: 15; v_gene: TRBV9; j_gene: TRBJ2-3; CDR3aa: CASSARTGGTDTQYF
len: 15; v_gene: TRBV30; j_gene: TRBJ1-1; CDR3aa: CAWSVGGQGGTEAFF
len: 16; v_gene: TRBV11-2; j_gene: TRBJ2-1; CDR3aa: CASRRDPHSPRNEQFF
len: 15; v_gene: TRBV7-9; j_gene: TRBJ2-5; CDR3aa: CASSSGAGGPETQYF
len: 14; v_gene: TRBV30; j_gene: TRBJ2-5; CDR3aa: CAWSVNSAQETQYF
len: 14; v_gene: TRBV9; j_gene: TRBJ2-2; CDR3aa: CASSATGNTGELFF
len: 15; v_gene: TRBV29-1; j_gene: TRBJ2-1; CDR3aa: CSVEILAGGSGEQFF
len: 13; v_gene: TRBV6-1; j_gene: TRBJ1-2; CDR3aa: CASSERAGSGYTF
len: 13; v_gene: TRBV18; j_gene: TRBJ1-1; CDR3aa: CASSPFVNTEAFF
len: 14; v_gene: TRBV2; j_gene: TRBJ1-5; CDR3aa: CASSEEGGNQPQHF
len: 15; v_gene: TRBV6-6; j_gene: TRBJ2-3; CDR3aa: CASSYDRRGGDTQYF
len: 14; v_gene: TRBV5-6; j_gene: TRBJ2-7; CDR3aa: CASSGSRESYEQYF
len: 16; v_gene: TRBV6-9; j_gene: TRBJ2-5; CDR3aa: CASSHRDRGTRETQYF
len: 13; v_gene: TRBV6-1; j_gene: TRBJ2-5; CDR3aa: CASSAWVSQTQYF
len: 16; v_gene: TRBV21-1; j_gene: TRBJ2-7; CDR3aa: CASGPGTSGTSYEQYF
len: 15; v_gene: TRBV5-6; j_gene: TRBJ2-3; CDR3aa: CASRLTWGDTDTQYF